The clone carrying this TCR beta chain was seen a few times. What it binds is unknown. The method was immunoSEQ multiplex PCR; TCRdb's version includes in-frame clones alone and lacks a portion of them. This table has about 1.1 million clones, approximately 80% appearing once. These data come from a study of shared clonotypes between healthy human individuals. Findings and limits, study-wide: Inspection by rarefaction showed sorted-subset sequencing to be incomplete despite large depth. The diversity represented, both genetic and in exposure history, was limited by few donors.

V was pared by 0 bases and J by 4 bases, with 6 bases between. Germline CDR1 reads SGDLS; CDR2 reads YYNGEE. The CDR3 sequence is 13 residues long. Material: memory CD4+ T cells from PBMCs. Indicated subset: CD45RA-negative fraction. The receptor was isolated from a man between 18 and 35 years old in good health. Some clones in this sample may be carry-over from other donors' samples. The chain combines TRBV9 with TRBJ2-3; D is unclear. The CDR3 region is CASSVAGPDTQYF. CDR3 sequence (DNA): TGTGCCAGCAGCGTAGCAGGCCCAGATACGCAGTATTTT.